The clone carrying this T cell receptor beta chain was detected many times. Antigen: not known. Germline assignment: CDR1 MNHNS and CDR2 SASEGT. The CDR3 loop spans 13 amino acids. V gave up 6 bases and J gave up 0 bases, with 7 bases separating them. Amplification of TCR alpha and beta CDR3 regions from RNA used iRepertoire nested multiplex PCR. Each CDR3 protein is one row after TCRdb ran MiXCR on the multiplex PCR reads. The sample records around 350,000 distinct CDR3 sequences, 35% to 45% being singletons. The sample is drawn from a study of glioma-infiltrating T cells. In the study overall: Presurgical dexamethasone in glioma patients lasted six or fewer days.

Study outcomes and limitations: Above-expected tissue-blood divergence occurred in all gliomas, most in low-grade ones. Shared blood CDR3 signature motifs marked patients with low tissue-blood divergence.

Sequenced: glioma tissue, nonneoplastic brain tissue, or PBMCs (not recorded which). The TCR comes from a human donor with low-grade glioma or glioblastoma, undergoing nonglioma brain surgery, or in good health (not recorded which). The chain carries TRBV6-1 and TRBJ2-3; possible D gene TRBD2, 6 bases. CDR3 DNA: TGTGCCAGCAGGGGGACTAGCACAGATACGCAGTATTTT. Protein: CASRGTSTDTQYF.